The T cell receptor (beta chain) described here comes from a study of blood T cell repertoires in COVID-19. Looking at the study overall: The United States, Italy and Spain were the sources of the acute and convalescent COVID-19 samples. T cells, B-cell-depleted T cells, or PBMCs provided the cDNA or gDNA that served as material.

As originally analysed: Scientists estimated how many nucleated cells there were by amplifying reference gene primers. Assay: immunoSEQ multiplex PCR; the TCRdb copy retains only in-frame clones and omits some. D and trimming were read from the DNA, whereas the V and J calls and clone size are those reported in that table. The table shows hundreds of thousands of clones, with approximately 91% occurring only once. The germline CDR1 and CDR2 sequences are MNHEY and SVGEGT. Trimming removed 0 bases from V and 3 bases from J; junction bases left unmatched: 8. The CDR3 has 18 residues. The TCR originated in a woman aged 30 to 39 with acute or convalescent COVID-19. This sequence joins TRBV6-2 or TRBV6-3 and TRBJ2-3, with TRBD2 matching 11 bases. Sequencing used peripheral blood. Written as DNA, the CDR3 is TGTGCCAGCAGTTACTCGTTGAGGCGACTAGCGGGGACAGATACGCAGTATTTT. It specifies CASSYSLRRLAGTDTQYF.